The clone carrying this T cell receptor beta chain has more than one count but fewer than ten. Its target is unknown. Researchers took RNA transcripts and amplified TCR beta CDR3 regions from them. A first-round RT-PCR used HTBI primers, followed by a second-round multiplex PCR. TCRdb re-derived calls from the multiplex PCR reads in MiXCR, one entry per CDR3 protein. The sample includes more than 550,000 distinct CDR3 sequences, roughly 39% of them seen just once. Ineligible for inclusion were patients with other autoimmune diseases, uncontrolled infections, pregnancy or lactation. This record belongs to a study of Graves' ophthalmopathy and Graves' hyperthyroidism. Regarding the study as a whole: Distinction of ophthalmopathy from stable hyperthyroidism by a 13-signature model reached 85% to 90% sensitivity and 81.08% specificity.

The clonotype comes from an adult man with Graves' ophthalmopathy. The sample taken for sequencing was peripheral blood.

CDR3 DNA sequence: TGTGCCAGCAGCCCTTTTAGCGGGGGAACCTACGAGCAGTACTTC. This encodes CASSPFSGGTYEQYF. The J gene is TRBJ2-7, the V gene TRBV7-2, with TRBD2 identical over 9 bases. This CDR3 region has 15 residues. Germline assignment: CDR1 SGHTA and CDR2 FQGNSA. With 5 bases clipped from V and 2 bases from J, the junction kept 7 bases outside the gene matches.